These T cell receptor beta chains were read from a single sample in a study of blood T cell repertoires in COVID-19. TCRdb keeps only in-frame clones here, not all; method: immunoSEQ multiplex PCR. The sample yields under 250,000 clones, around 80% seen once. The sequenced sample consisted of peripheral blood. The receptors shown here come from a woman aged 18-29 years with acute or convalescent COVID-19. CDR3s include the opening cysteine and the closing phenylalanine or tryptophan. D genes are given only for firm matches. For some rows the clone size is stated as once, few or many, or as a class when expanded; others skip it.

D gene,V gene,J gene,clone size,CDR3 protein,CDR3 DNA
NA,TRBV6-5,TRBJ1-6,NA,CASSYSGPDYNSPLHF,TGTGCCAGCAGTTACTCTGGGCCCGACTATAATTCACCCCTCCACTTT
NA,TRBV6-5,TRBJ1-2,NA,CASSDQGLGTYGYTF,TGTGCCAGCAGCGACCAGGGTTTGGGAACCTATGGCTACACCTTC
TRBD1,TRBV28,TRBJ1-2,NA,CASSSPTGPYGYTF,TGTGCCAGCAGTTCTCCGACAGGGCCCTATGGCTACACCTTC
NA,TRBV4-3,TRBJ2-1,NA,CASSQDSAVYNEQFF,TGCGCCAGCAGCCAAGATTCGGCGGTGTACAATGAGCAGTTCTTC
NA,TRBV24-1,TRBJ1-2,NA,CATSEGTSSGLNYGYTF,TGTGCCACCAGTGAGGGCACGAGTTCAGGACTTAACTATGGCTACACCTTC
NA,TRBV29-1,TRBJ1-4,NA,CSVQVNEKLFF,TGCAGCGTCCAGGTTAATGAAAAACTGTTTTTT
TRBD1,TRBV6-1,TRBJ1-5,NA,CASSERFTGAAEPQHF,TGTGCCAGCAGTGAAAGGTTCACAGGGGCTGCGGAGCCCCAGCATTTT
TRBD1,TRBV5-1,TRBJ2-2,NA,CASSPAGQGYFKTTGELFF,TGCGCCAGCAGCCCCGCGGGACAGGGTTATTTCAAGACCACCGGGGAGCTGTTTTTT
TRBD2,TRBV19,TRBJ2-7,NA,CASSPLAGGTYEQYF,TGTGCCAGTAGTCCCCTAGCGGGAGGAACCTACGAGCAGTACTTC
TRBD1,TRBV7-2,TRBJ2-3,NA,CASSLDRAGTDTQYF,TGTGCCAGCAGCTTGGACAGGGCTGGCACAGATACGCAGTATTTT
NA,TRBV19,TRBJ1-4,NA,CASGTFATNEKLFF,TGTGCCAGTGGGACATTTGCAACTAATGAAAAACTGTTTTTT
TRBD1,TRBV19,TRBJ1-4,NA,CASTLQGDVEKLFF,TGTGCCAGTACCCTACAGGGGGATGTGGAAAAACTGTTTTTT
TRBD1,TRBV10-2,TRBJ1-1,NA,CASSVGTGSSEAFF,TGCGCCAGCAGTGTAGGGACAGGGTCTTCTGAAGCTTTCTTT
NA,TRBV6-1,TRBJ2-7,once,CASSEGALFEQYF,TGTGCCAGCAGTGAAGGGGCTCTATTCGAGCAGTACTTC
TRBD1,TRBV19,TRBJ2-6,NA,CASSIRAGQGFSGANVLTF,TGTGCCAGTAGTATCCGGGCGGGACAGGGGTTCTCTGGGGCCAACGTCCTGACTTTC
NA,TRBV5-4,TRBJ1-1,NA,CASSLDLGQNTEAFF,TGTGCCAGCAGCTTGGATCTTGGCCAGAACACTGAAGCTTTCTTT
NA,TRBV6-1,TRBJ1-2,NA,CASSESVVYTF,TGTGCCAGCAGTGAGTCAGTGGTCTACACCTTC
NA,TRBV7-9,TRBJ1-2,NA,CASSLVLVVGQRYGYTF,TGTGCCAGCAGCTTAGTTTTGGTGGTGGGGCAGCGCTATGGCTACACCTTC
NA,TRBV6-2/TRBV6-3,TRBJ2-2,NA,CASSQTGLANTGELFF,TGTGCCAGCAGCCAAACAGGGTTGGCGAACACCGGGGAGCTGTTTTTT
NA,TRBV6-5,TRBJ2-7,NA,CASSYSGGSLVYEQYF,TGTGCCAGCAGTTACTCCGGAGGGAGTTTGGTCTACGAGCAGTACTTC
TRBD2,TRBV5-1,TRBJ2-7,NA,CASSLGTSGSWDYEQYF,TGCGCCAGCAGCCTAGGGACTAGCGGGAGTTGGGACTACGAGCAGTACTTC
NA,TRBV28,TRBJ1-5,NA,CASSFRDYNQPQHF,TGTGCCAGCAGTTTCCGGGACTACAATCAGCCCCAGCATTTT
TRBD1,TRBV23-1,TRBJ1-5,NA,CASRRDSQNIQPQHF,TGCGCCAGCAGGAGGGACAGCCAAAACATCCAGCCCCAGCATTTT
NA,TRBV6-2/TRBV6-3,TRBJ1-1,once,CASSYSHQGGTEAFF,TGTGCCAGCAGTTACTCGCACCAAGGAGGCACTGAAGCTTTCTTT
NA,TRBV7-3,TRBJ2-6,NA,CASSLTLAGGSSGANVLTF,TGTGCCAGCAGCTTAACGTTAGCAGGGGGGAGCTCTGGGGCCAACGTCCTGACTTTC
TRBD2,TRBV4-3,TRBJ2-3,NA,CASSQVAGAQNTQYF,TGCGCCAGCAGCCAAGTCGCGGGAGCCCAAAATACGCAGTATTTT
TRBD2,TRBV27,TRBJ2-7,NA,CASRGLAGGNYEQYF,TGTGCCAGCAGGGGTTTAGCGGGAGGGAACTACGAGCAGTACTTC
TRBD2,TRBV3-1/TRBV3-2,TRBJ2-1,NA,CASSQIRGDEQFF,TGTGCCAGCAGCCAGATCCGGGGGGATGAGCAGTTCTTC
TRBD1,TRBV4-1,TRBJ2-7,once,CASSQEAGTGQYEQYF,TGCGCCAGCAGCCAAGAAGCCGGGACAGGGCAGTACGAGCAGTACTTC
TRBD1,TRBV2,TRBJ2-2,few,CASRETGNPGELFF,TGTGCCAGCAGGGAGACAGGGAACCCCGGGGAGCTGTTTTTT
TRBD2,TRBV9,TRBJ2-1,NA,CASTLAGDRGEQFF,TGTGCCAGCACGCTAGCGGGAGATCGAGGTGAGCAGTTCTTC
NA,TRBV5-5,TRBJ1-1,NA,CASSSREVNTEAFF,TGTGCCAGCAGCTCCCGGGAGGTGAACACTGAAGCTTTCTTT
TRBD1,TRBV28,TRBJ1-4,NA,CASTSPATGTGVGKLFF,TGTGCCAGCACCTCTCCTGCCACCGGGACAGGGGTCGGAAAACTGTTTTTT
NA,TRBV30,TRBJ1-1,NA,CAWSVSKNTEAFF,TGTGCCTGGAGTGTTTCCAAGAACACTGAAGCTTTCTTT
NA,TRBV6-5,TRBJ2-7,NA,CASMQGNSYEQYF,TGTGCCAGTATGCAGGGAAACTCCTACGAGCAGTACTTC
TRBD1,TRBV7-2,TRBJ1-5,NA,CASSGDREQPQHF,TGTGCCAGCAGCGGGGACAGGGAGCAGCCCCAGCATTTT
NA,TRBV4-3,TRBJ1-4,NA,CASSHRGLNEKLFF,TGCGCCAGCAGCCACCGAGGACTGAATGAAAAACTGTTTTTT
NA,TRBV27,TRBJ1-1,NA,CASSFLTEAFF,TGTGCCAGCAGTTTCCTTACTGAAGCTTTCTTT
NA,TRBV28,TRBJ1-2,once,CASSLSGDYGYTF,TGTGCCAGCAGTTTATCAGGGGACTATGGCTACACCTTC
NA,TRBV19,TRBJ2-2,NA,CASTPGFGTGELFF,TGTGCCAGTACCCCGGGGTTTGGCACCGGGGAGCTGTTTTTT
TRBD2,TRBV18,TRBJ2-2,NA,CASSERLAGSPNTGELFF,TGTGCCAGCTCCGAGAGACTAGCGGGATCTCCGAACACCGGGGAGCTGTTTTTT
NA,TRBV6-6,TRBJ2-1,NA,CASSHLDRRNEQFF,TGTGCCAGCAGTCACCTCGACAGACGCAATGAGCAGTTCTTC
TRBD2,TRBV29-1,TRBJ2-1,NA,CSVEPLAGVRNEQFF,TGCAGCGTTGAACCGCTAGCGGGAGTAAGGAATGAGCAGTTCTTC
NA,TRBV28,TRBJ1-6,few,CASSLVGARTNSPLHF,TGTGCCAGCAGTTTAGTAGGGGCTCGGACTAATTCACCCCTCCACTTT
NA,TRBV18,TRBJ1-3,NA,CASSPSSSGNTIYF,TGTGCCAGCTCACCATCCAGCTCTGGAAACACCATATATTTT
TRBD1,TRBV27,TRBJ1-6,NA,CASRGDRGGSPLHF,TGTGCCAGCAGGGGGGACAGGGGCGGTTCACCCCTCCACTTT
NA,TRBV6-6,TRBJ2-3,NA,CASRPQGGTDTQYF,TGTGCCAGCAGGCCCCAGGGGGGTACAGATACGCAGTATTTT
NA,TRBV2,TRBJ1-2,once,CASSERVRGGNYGYTF,TGTGCCAGCAGTGAAAGGGTCCGGGGGGGAAACTATGGCTACACCTTC
TRBD1,TRBV6-5,TRBJ1-4,NA,CASSPGQSDEKLFF,TGTGCCAGCAGCCCGGGACAGAGTGATGAAAAACTGTTTTTT
NA,TRBV7-1,TRBJ2-5,NA,CASSADRDRGYGFRRTSGKETQYF,TGTGCCAGCAGCGCAGACCGGGACAGGGGGTATGGATTCCGCCGGACTAGCGGGAAAGAGACCCAGTACTTC
NA,TRBV30,TRBJ1-2,NA,CGDQRRDGGYTF,TGTGGGGACCAGCGGAGGGATGGAGGCTACACCTTC
TRBD1,TRBV19,TRBJ1-1,NA,CASSIHQAQGQLNTEAFF,TGTGCCAGTAGTATTCACCAGGCTCAGGGACAGCTAAACACTGAAGCTTTCTTT
TRBD1,TRBV3-1/TRBV3-2,TRBJ2-3,NA,CASSQDTGAARYF,TGTGCCAGCAGCCAAGATACAGGGGCAGCGCGGTATTTT
NA,TRBV9,TRBJ2-3,NA,CASSVAGTSTDTQYF,TGTGCCAGCAGCGTAGCTGGGACTAGCACAGATACGCAGTATTTT
NA,TRBV19,TRBJ1-4,few,CASTMGLLQGGEKLFF,TGTGCCAGTACCATGGGCCTTCTCCAAGGGGGTGAAAAACTGTTTTTT
NA,TRBV7-2,TRBJ2-7,NA,CASSLGRHYEQYF,TGTGCCAGCAGCTTAGGCAGGCATTACGAGCAGTACTTC
NA,TRBV27,TRBJ1-1,NA,CASSGPWSEAFF,TGTGCCAGCAGTGGGCCTTGGTCTGAAGCTTTCTTT
TRBD1,TRBV24-1,TRBJ2-5,NA,CATSSSGTGFETQYF,TGTGCCACCAGTTCCTCCGGGACAGGGTTTGAGACCCAGTACTTC
TRBD1,TRBV11-3,TRBJ2-3,NA,CASGGQSTDTQYF,TGTGCCAGCGGGGGACAGAGCACAGATACGCAGTATTTT